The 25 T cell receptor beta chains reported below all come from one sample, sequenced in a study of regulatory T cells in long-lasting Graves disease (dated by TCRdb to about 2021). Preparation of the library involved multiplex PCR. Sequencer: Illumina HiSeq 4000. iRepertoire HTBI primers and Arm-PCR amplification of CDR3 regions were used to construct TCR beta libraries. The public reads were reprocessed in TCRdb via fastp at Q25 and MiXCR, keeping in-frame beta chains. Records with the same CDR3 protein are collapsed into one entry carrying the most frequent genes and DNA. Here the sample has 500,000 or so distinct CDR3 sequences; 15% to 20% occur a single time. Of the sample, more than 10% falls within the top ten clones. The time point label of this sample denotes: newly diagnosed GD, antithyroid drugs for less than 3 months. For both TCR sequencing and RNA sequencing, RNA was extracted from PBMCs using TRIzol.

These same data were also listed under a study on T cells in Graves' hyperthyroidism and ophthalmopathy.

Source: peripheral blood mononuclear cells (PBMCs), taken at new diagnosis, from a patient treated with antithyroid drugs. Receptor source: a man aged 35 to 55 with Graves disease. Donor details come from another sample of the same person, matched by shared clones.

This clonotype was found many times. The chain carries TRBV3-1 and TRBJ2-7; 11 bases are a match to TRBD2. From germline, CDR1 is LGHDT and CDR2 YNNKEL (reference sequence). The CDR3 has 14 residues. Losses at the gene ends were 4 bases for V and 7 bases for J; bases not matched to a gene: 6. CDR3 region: CASSPLVAGGEQYF. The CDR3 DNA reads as TGTGCCAGCAGCCCCTTGGTAGCGGGGGGGGAGCAGTACTTC.

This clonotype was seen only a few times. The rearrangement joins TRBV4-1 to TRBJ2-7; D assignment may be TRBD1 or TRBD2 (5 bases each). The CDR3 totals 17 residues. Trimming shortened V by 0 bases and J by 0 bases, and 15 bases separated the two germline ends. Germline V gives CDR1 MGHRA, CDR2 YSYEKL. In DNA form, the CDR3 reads TGCGCCAGCAGCCAAGACAGTTCGGGGCGGCTCTCCTACGAGCAGTACTTC. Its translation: CASSQDSSGRLSYEQYF.

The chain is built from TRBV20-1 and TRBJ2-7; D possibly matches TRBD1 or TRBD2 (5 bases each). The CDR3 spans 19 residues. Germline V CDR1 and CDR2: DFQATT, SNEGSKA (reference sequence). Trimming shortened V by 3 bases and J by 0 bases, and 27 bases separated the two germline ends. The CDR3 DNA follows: TGCAGTGCTAGCAGGGCCAGGTCCTCTGGACTCACAAGCTCCTACGAGCAGTACTTC. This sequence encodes CSASRARSSGLTSSYEQYF.

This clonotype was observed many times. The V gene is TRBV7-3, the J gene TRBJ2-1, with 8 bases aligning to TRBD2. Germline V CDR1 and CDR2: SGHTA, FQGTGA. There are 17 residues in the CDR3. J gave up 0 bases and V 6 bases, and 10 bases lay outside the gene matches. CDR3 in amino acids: CASSPSGGQSSYNEQFF. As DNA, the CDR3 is TGTGCCAGCAGTCCCAGCGGGGGACAAAGCTCCTACAATGAGCAGTTCTTC.

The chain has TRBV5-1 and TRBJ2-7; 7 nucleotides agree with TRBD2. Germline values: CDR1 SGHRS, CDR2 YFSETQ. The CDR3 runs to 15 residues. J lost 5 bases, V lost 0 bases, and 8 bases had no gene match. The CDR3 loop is CASSLAAGVLNEQYF. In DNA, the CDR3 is TGCGCCAGCAGCTTGGCGGCGGGAGTATTAAACGAGCAGTACTTC.

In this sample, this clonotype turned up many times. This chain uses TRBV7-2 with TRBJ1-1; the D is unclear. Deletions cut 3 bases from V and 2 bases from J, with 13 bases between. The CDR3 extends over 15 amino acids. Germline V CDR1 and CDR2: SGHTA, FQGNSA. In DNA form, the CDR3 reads TGTGCCAGCAGCTTCAGACCGGGGTCAAACACTGAAGCTTTCTTT. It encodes CASSFRPGSNTEAFF.

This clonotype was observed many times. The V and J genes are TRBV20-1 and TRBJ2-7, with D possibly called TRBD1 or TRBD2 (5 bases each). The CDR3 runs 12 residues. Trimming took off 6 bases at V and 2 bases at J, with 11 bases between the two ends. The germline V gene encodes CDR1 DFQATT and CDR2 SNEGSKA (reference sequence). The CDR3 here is CSAWDGAYEQYF. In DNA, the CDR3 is TGCAGTGCCTGGGACGGCGCCTACGAGCAGTACTTC.

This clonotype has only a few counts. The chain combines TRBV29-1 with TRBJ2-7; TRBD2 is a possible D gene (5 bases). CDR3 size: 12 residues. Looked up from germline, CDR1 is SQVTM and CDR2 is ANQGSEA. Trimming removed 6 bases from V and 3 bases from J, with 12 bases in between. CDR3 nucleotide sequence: TGCAGCGTAGGAGGTCGAGGCTACGAGCAGTACTTC. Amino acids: CSVGGRGYEQYF.

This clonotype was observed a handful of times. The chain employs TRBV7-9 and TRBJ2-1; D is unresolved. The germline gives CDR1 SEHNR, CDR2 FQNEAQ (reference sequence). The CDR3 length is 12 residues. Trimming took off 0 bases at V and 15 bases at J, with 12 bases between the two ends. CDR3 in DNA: TGTGCCAGCAGCTTAGCGGACCCCAGTATGTTCTTC. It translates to CASSLADPSMFF.

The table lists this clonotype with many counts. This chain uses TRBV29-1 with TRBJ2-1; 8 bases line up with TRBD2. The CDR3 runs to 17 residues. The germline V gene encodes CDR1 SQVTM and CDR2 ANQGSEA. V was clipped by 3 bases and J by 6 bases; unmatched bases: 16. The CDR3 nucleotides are TGCAGCGTTGATACGGCCACAGCGGGAGCCCACGGCAATGAGCAGTTCTTC. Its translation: CSVDTATAGAHGNEQFF.

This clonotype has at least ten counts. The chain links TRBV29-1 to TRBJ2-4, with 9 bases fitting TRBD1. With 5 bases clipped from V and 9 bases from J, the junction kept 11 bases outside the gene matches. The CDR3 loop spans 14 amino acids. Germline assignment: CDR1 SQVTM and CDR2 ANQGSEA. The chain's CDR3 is CSVHLWTGDGIQYF. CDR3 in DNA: TGCAGCGTTCATTTGTGGACAGGGGACGGCATTCAGTACTTC. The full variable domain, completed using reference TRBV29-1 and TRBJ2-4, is SAVISQKPSRDICQRGTSLTIQCQVDSQVTMMFWYRQQPGQSLTLIATANQGSEATYESGFVIDKFPISRPNLTFSTLTVSNMSPEDSSIYLCSVHLWTGDGIQYFGAGTRLSVL.

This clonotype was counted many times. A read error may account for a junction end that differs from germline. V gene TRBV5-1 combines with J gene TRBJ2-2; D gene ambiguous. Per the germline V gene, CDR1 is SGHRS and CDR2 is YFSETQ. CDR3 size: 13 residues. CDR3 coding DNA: TGTGCCAGCAGCTTATACAACACCGGGGAGCTGTTTTTT. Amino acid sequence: CASSLYNTGELFF.

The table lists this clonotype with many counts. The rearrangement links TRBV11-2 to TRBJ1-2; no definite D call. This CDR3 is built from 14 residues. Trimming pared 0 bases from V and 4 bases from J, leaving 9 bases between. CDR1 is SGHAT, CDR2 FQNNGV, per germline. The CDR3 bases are TGTGCCAGCAGCTTAGACCGACAAGTCTATGGCTACACCTTC. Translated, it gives CASSLDRQVYGYTF.

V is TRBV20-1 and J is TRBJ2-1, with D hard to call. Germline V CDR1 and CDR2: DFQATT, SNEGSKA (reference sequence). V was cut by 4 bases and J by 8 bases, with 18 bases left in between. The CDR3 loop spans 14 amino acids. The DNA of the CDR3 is TGCAGTGCTACCGGGCCGTCGGACCACGATGAGCAGTTCTTC. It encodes CSATGPSDHDEQFF.

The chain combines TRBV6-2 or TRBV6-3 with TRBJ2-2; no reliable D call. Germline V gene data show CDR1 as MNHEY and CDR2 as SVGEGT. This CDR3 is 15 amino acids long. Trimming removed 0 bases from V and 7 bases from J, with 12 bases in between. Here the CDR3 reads CASSYSPPPVGELFF. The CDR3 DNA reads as TGTGCCAGCAGTTACTCCCCACCCCCGGTCGGGGAGCTGTTTTTT.

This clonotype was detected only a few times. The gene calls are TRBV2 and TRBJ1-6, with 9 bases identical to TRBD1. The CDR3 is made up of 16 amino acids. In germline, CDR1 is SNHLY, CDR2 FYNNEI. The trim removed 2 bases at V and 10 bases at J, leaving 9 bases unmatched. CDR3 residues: CASSERDRVVWSPLHF. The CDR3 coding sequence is TGTGCCAGCAGTGAAAGGGACAGGGTCGTTTGGTCACCCCTCCACTTT. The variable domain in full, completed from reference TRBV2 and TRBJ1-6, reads EPEVTQTPSHQVTQMGQEVILRCVPISNHLYFYWYRQILGQKVEFLVSFYNNEISEKSEIFDDQFSVERPDGSNFTLKIRSTKLEDSAMYFCASSERDRVVWSPLHFGNGTRLTVT.

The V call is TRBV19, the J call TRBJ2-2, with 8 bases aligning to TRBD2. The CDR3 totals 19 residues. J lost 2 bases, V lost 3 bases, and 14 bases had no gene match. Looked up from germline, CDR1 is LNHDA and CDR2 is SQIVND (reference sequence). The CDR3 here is CASSMPPLLAGGNTGELFF. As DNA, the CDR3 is TGTGCCAGTAGTATGCCCCCCCTTTTGGCGGGAGGAAACACCGGGGAGCTGTTTTTT.

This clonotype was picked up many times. Written as DNA, the CDR3 is TGTGCCAGCAGTCCTACTAGTTTCACAGATACGCAGTATTTT. Translation: CASSPTSFTDTQYF. The rearrangement joins TRBV6-2 or TRBV6-3 to TRBJ2-3; tentative D call: TRBD2 (5 bases). The germline V and J ends were trimmed by 5 bases and 2 bases, with 11 bases remaining between them. Germline CDR1 MNHEY, CDR2 SVGEGT. This CDR3 region has 14 residues.

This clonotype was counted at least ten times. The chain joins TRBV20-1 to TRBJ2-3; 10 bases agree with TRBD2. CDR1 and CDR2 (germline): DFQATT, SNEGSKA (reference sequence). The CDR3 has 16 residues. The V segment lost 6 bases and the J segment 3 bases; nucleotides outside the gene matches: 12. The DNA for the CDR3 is TGCAGTGCCCAAAGTAACCTAGCGGGAGCAACAGATACGCAGTATTTT. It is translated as CSAQSNLAGATDTQYF.

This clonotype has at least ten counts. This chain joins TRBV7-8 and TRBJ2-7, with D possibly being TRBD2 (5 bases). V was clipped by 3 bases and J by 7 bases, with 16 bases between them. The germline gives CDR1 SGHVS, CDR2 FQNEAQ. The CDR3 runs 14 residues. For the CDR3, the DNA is TGTGCCAGCAGCTTCGGGGTGGGTTGGATGGAGCAGTACTTC. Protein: CASSFGVGWMEQYF.

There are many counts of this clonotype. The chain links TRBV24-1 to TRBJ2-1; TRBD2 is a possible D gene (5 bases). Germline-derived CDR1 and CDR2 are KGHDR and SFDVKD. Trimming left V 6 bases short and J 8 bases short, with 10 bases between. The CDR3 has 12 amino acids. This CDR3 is CATSRGLDEQFF. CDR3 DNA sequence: TGTGCCACCAGTCGGGGTCTGGATGAGCAGTTCTTC.

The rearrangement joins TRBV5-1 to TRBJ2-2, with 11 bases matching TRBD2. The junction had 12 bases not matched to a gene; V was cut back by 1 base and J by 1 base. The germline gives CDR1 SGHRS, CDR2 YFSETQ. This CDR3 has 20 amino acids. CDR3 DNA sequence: TGCGCCAGCAGCTTGCGCCTCCGTAGCGGGAGGGCCGGGAACACCGGGGAGCTGTTTTTT. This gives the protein CASSLRLRSGRAGNTGELFF.

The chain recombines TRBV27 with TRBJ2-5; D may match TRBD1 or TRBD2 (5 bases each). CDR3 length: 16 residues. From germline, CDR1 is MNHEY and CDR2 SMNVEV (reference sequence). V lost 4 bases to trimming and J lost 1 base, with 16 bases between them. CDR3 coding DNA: TGTGCCAGCAGTTCTCCTTATGAGGGGATCCAAGAGACCCAGTACTTC. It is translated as CASSSPYEGIQETQYF.

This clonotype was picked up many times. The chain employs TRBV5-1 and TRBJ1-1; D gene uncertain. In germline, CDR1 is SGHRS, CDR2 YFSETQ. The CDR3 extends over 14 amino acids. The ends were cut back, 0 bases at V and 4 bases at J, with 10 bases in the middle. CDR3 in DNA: TGCGCCAGCAGCTTGGGTAGGGAAAGCACTGAAGCTTTCTTT. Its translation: CASSLGRESTEAFF.

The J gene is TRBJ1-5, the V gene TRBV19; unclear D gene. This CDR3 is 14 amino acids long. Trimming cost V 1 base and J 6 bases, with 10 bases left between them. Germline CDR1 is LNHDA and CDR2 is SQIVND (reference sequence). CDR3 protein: CASSIVGILQPQHF. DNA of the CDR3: TGTGCCAGTAGTATAGTGGGGATCCTTCAGCCCCAGCATTTT.